This TCR beta chain derives from a study of blood T cell repertoires in COVID-19. Study-wide background: From T cells, B-cell-depleted T cells, or PBMCs came the material, which was cDNA or gDNA.

In the authors' methods: Estimated nucleated cell counts came from reference gene primer amplification. This table comes from immunoSEQ multiplex PCR, and its TCRdb copy is limited to in-frame clones, with some not included. The DNA was the basis for D and trimming; V, J and clone size are from that table. The sample carries about 90,000 clones, less than 85% recorded once. This TCR was recovered from a woman in her 70s with acute or convalescent COVID-19. Sequencing input: peripheral blood.

CDR3 sequence (DNA): TGTGCCAGCAGTTACTGGTCTCCCCCCGGGTCACCCCTCCACTTT. Amino acids: CASSYWSPPGSPLHF. This chain links TRBV6-5 with TRBJ1-6; D is unclear. Trimming took 1 base from V and 10 from J, leaving 14 bases between them. CDR3 length: 15 amino acids. Germline CDR1 is MNHEY and CDR2 is SVGAGI.